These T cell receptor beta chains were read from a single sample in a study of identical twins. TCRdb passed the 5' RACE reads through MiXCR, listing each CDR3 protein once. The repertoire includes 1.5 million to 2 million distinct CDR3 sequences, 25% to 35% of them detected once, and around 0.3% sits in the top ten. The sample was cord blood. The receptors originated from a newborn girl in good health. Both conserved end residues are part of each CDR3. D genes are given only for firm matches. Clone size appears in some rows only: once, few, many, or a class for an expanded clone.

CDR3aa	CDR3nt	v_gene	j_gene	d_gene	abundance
CASSSNTPSRTQYF	TGTGCCAGCAGCTCCAATACGCCTAGTCGTACCCAGTACTTC	TRBV7-9	TRBJ2-7	-	-
CASRLAGGRSNTQYF	TGTGCCAGCCGATTAGCGGGAGGGAGGTCAAATACGCAGTATTTT	TRBV2	TRBJ2-3	TRBD2	few
CASSLGTIPYNEQFF	TGTGCCAGCAGCCTCGGGACCATCCCCTACAATGAGCAGTTCTTC	TRBV11-1	TRBJ2-1	-	few
CASSLRGPARETQYF	TGTGCCAGCAGTTTGCGCGGGCCCGCCCGAGAGACCCAGTACTTC	TRBV12-3/TRBV12-4	TRBJ2-5	-	few
CASSPLLTSFNEQFF	TGTGCCAGCAGCCCCCTGCTGACTAGTTTCAATGAGCAGTTCTTC	TRBV7-6	TRBJ2-1	-	-
CASSSGQGKEGETQYF	TGCGCCAGCAGCTCCGGACAGGGAAAGGAGGGAGAGACCCAGTACTTC	TRBV5-1	TRBJ2-5	TRBD1	-
CASSHGRGNYEQYF	TGTGCCAGCAGCCACGGCAGGGGGAACTACGAGCAGTACTTC	TRBV3-1	TRBJ2-7	TRBD1	few
CASSLTGGIGELFF	TGTGCCAGCAGCTTAACCGGCGGCATCGGGGAGCTGTTTTTT	TRBV7-9	TRBJ2-2	-	-
CASSHHRWGRNCEQYF	TGTGCCAGCAGTCACCACCGTTGGGGTCGCAACTGCGAGCAGTACTTC	TRBV28	TRBJ2-7	-	-
CASSLSGGSTEAFF	TGCGCCAGCAGCTTAAGTGGGGGCAGCACTGAAGCTTTCTTT	TRBV5-1	TRBJ1-1	-	-
CAISPGTRDEQYF	TGTGCCATCAGTCCCGGGACTAGGGATGAGCAGTACTTC	TRBV10-3	TRBJ2-5	TRBD2	-